This T cell receptor (beta chain) derives from a study of T cells after yellow fever vaccination. Regarding the study as a whole: Abundant clonotypes from the bulk population could get into FACS-sorted repertoires as contaminants. The booster saw the reappearance of most primary-vaccination clones (nearly 98% CD4, around 90% CD8).

5'RACE template switching produced TCR cDNA carrying a universal primer site and UMIs. TCRdb recomputed calls from the 5' RACE reads with MiXCR, one row per CDR3 protein. This repertoire shows some 350,000 distinct CDR3 sequences, over 4% found once; its top ten account for roughly 25%. This clonotype has a handful of counts. Its antigen is not identified. CDR3 length: 15 amino acids. Trimming removed 6 bases from V and 3 bases from J; junction bases left unmatched: 4. CDR1 is MNHEY, CDR2 SVGEGT, per germline. Specimen: PBMCs, collected 5 days after the yellow fever booster vaccination. This chain joins TRBV6-2 or TRBV6-3 and TRBJ2-5, with 13 bases identical to TRBD2. The origin of this receptor is a young man who received the YFV17D yellow fever vaccine. CDR3 DNA sequence: TGTGCCAGCAGAGGAGGACTAGCGGGGGAAGAGACCCAGTACTTC. Amino acids: CASRGGLAGEETQYF.